These 8 T cell receptor beta chains were all obtained from the same sample, sequenced in a study of CXCR3 chemokines and chemotherapy response in bladder cancer. TCRdb redid the calling of the PCR reads with MiXCR, one entry per CDR3 protein. The sample includes over 10,000 distinct CDR3 sequences, 9.5% to 15% of them seen just once. Collection took place from a patient whose treatment included neoadjuvant chemotherapy. The receptor source for this set is a human donor with bladder cancer that did not respond to neoadjuvant chemotherapy.

This clonotype came up many times. The CDR3 nucleotides are TGTGCCACCAGTGAGGCAGGGGTGGGTAATGAAAAACTGTTTTTT. Translated: CATSEAGVGNEKLFF. This chain joins TRBV24-1 and TRBJ1-4; TRBD1 is a possible D gene (6 bases). This CDR3 region has 15 residues. The germline gives CDR1 KGHDR, CDR2 SFDVKD. Trimming stripped 4 bases from V and 4 bases from J, with 12 bases between.

Many counts were recorded for this clonotype. The gene calls are TRBV5-6 and TRBJ1-2, with no clear D. The CDR3 covers 14 residues. Trimming took off 4 bases at V and 0 bases at J, with 10 bases between the two ends. The germline V gene has CDR1 SGHDT and CDR2 YYEEEE. The CDR3 nucleotides are TGTGCCAGCAGCACCCCCGGGACTAACTATGGCTACACCTTC. Its translation: CASSTPGTNYGYTF. The full variable domain, its missing parts supplied by reference TRBV5-6 and TRBJ1-2, is DAGVTQSPTHLIKTRGQQVTLRCSPKSGHDTVSWYQQALGQGPQFIFQYYEEEERQRGNFPDRFSGHQFPNYSSELNVNALLLGDSALYLCASSTPGTNYGYTFGSGTRLTVV.

By share of the sample, this clonotype is medium-sized. The chain couples TRBV27 to TRBJ2-2; 8 nucleotides agree with TRBD1. The J segment lost 7 bases and the V segment lost 8 bases, leaving 12 bases of the junction unmatched. CDR1 and CDR2 from the germline V gene are MNHEY and SMNVEV (reference sequence). CDR3 length equals 15 residues. The CDR3 DNA sequence: TGTGCCAGCCTCCCAAACAGGGGGATCGTCGGGGAGCTGTTTTTT. Protein sequence: CASLPNRGIVGELFF.

On this clonotype: A much larger clone is a single base away; this may be a read error. The gene calls are TRBV5-6 and TRBJ2-7, with D tentatively TRBD2 (5 bases). The CDR3 loop spans 13 amino acids. Germline lookup yields CDR1 SGHDT and CDR2 YYEEEE. CDR3 sequence reads: CASSPGYTYEHYF. For the CDR3, the DNA is TGTGCCAGCAGCCCGGGGTACACCTACGAGCACTACTTC.

This clonotype occurred many times. The chain is built from TRBV7-6 and TRBJ2-3; 12 bases line up with TRBD2. Trimming at V came to 4 bases and at J to 6 bases, leaving 2 bases not matched to a gene. The CDR3 is made up of 14 amino acids. Germline CDR1 and CDR2: SGHVS and FNYEAQ. CDR3 sequence reads: CASSYGTSGDTQYF. CDR3 sequence (DNA): TGTGCCAGCAGCTACGGGACTAGCGGGGATACGCAGTATTTT. Based on the CDR3 plus reference TRBV7-6 and TRBJ2-3, the full variable domain is GAGVSQSPRYKVTKRGQDVALRCDPISGHVSLYWYRQALGQGPEFLTYFNYEAQQDKSGLPNDRFSAERPEGSISTLTIQRTEQRDSAMYRCASSYGTSGDTQYFGPGTRLTVL.

This clonotype was counted ten times or more. This chain joins TRBV18 and TRBJ1-2; D is perhaps TRBD1 (5 bases). Looked up from germline, CDR1 is KGHSH and CDR2 is LQKENI. This CDR3 has 15 residues. V was shortened by 6 bases and J by 1 base, with 15 bases between the two germline ends. The CDR3: CASSLSQGINYGYTF. CDR3 coding DNA: TGTGCCAGCTCCCTTTCTCAGGGAATTAACTATGGCTACACCTTC.

This clonotype turned up a few times. J is TRBJ1-1 and V is TRBV12-3 or TRBV12-4; D gene unclear. The CDR3 loop spans 11 amino acids. V was shortened by 6 bases and J by 7 bases, with 9 bases between the two germline ends. The CDR3 loop reads CASRRTVEAFF. DNA for the CDR3: TGTGCCAGCAGACGGACGGTTGAAGCTTTCTTT.

This clonotype was detected many times. J is TRBJ2-3 and V is TRBV18; TRBD2 matches at 7 bases. This CDR3 region has 14 residues. Trimming removed 11 bases from V and 2 bases from J; junction bases left unmatched: 10. Germline V CDR1 and CDR2: KGHSH, LQKENI. The CDR3 loop is CAGLGDYDTDTQYF. CDR3 bases: TGTGCCGGGCTCGGGGACTACGACACAGATACGCAGTATTTT.